Each of the 26 T cell receptor beta chains below was sequenced from the same sample in a study of T cells in Graves' hyperthyroidism and ophthalmopathy (dated by TCRdb to between 2018 and 2021). The method behind the library was multiplex PCR. Instrument on record: Illumina HiSeq 2000. Amplification of TCR beta CDR3 regions was carried out from RNA transcripts. A first-round RT-PCR of the TCR CDR3 used the HTBI primer set with the Qiagen OneStep RT-PCR kit. TCRdb applied fastp at Q25 and MiXCR to the public reads, then kept only in-frame beta chains. Rows with a matching CDR3 protein are joined into one entry that keeps the most common DNA and genes. Across this sample there are 300,000 to 400,000 distinct CDR3 sequences, with over 10% seen only once. The top ten clones comprise around a tenth of the sample. The specimen sequenced was blood. The receptors here all came from a young woman with Graves' hyperthyroidism.

This clonotype showed up many times. The rearrangement joins TRBV20-1 to TRBJ2-7, with D perhaps matching TRBD1 (6 bases). Germline CDR1 DFQATT, CDR2 SNEGSKA (reference sequence). This CDR3 region has 15 residues. V was cut by 0 bases and J by 3 bases, with 15 bases left in between. CDR3 sequence reads: CSARDRGGLLYEQYF. CDR3 DNA: TGCAGTGCTAGAGATCGTGGGGGCTTGCTCTACGAGCAGTACTTC.

The genes are TRBV2 and TRBJ2-3; TRBD2 matches 8 bases. The germline V gene has CDR1 SNHLY and CDR2 FYNNEI. CDR3 length: 16 amino acids. In DNA, the CDR3 is TGTGCTAGTCGGCGGAGACTAGCGAGCAGCACAGATACGCAGTATTTT. Residues: CASRRRLASSTDTQYF.

This clonotype was counted many times. The chain joins TRBV20-1 to TRBJ2-2; 13 positions agree with TRBD2. The CDR3 contains 20 residues. The germline V gene encodes CDR1 DFQATT and CDR2 SNEGSKA (reference sequence). V was clipped by 0 bases and J by 5 bases; unmatched bases: 15. The CDR3 region is CSARDSGTSGVVRPTGELFF. The CDR3 region has the DNA TGCAGTGCTAGAGATAGTGGGACTAGCGGGGTCGTGCGGCCGACCGGGGAGCTGTTTTTT.

This clonotype was observed many times. The genes are TRBV7-2 and TRBJ2-1; possible D gene TRBD2, 6 bases. V gave up 5 bases and J gave up 5 bases, with 16 bases separating them. Germline CDR1 and CDR2: SGHTA and FQGNSA. The CDR3 loop spans 15 amino acids. The CDR3 bases are TGTGCCAGCAGCACCCCGACTAGAGCGCACAATGAGCAGTTCTTC. Its translation: CASSTPTRAHNEQFF.

This clonotype was observed many times. The chain couples TRBV2 to TRBJ2-7; 7 positions agree with TRBD1. The CDR3 spans 13 residues. CDR1 and CDR2 from the germline V gene are SNHLY and FYNNEI. V trimming: 7 bases; J trimming: 3 bases; junction bases outside the gene matches: 6. CDR3 sequence (DNA): TGTGCCAGCATGGACAGGAAGAACTACGAGCAGTACTTC. Protein: CASMDRKNYEQYF.

This clonotype was seen at least ten times. This chain connects TRBV3-1 to TRBJ1-2; 8 bases match TRBD1. The CDR3 runs to 14 residues. The germline V gene has CDR1 LGHDT and CDR2 YNNKEL (reference sequence). V shed 1 base and J 9 bases; nucleotides not matched to a gene: 7. For the CDR3, the DNA is TGTGCCAGCAGCCAAGGGGGCCAGGGGGCACGCTACACCTTC. Protein: CASSQGGQGARYTF.

This clonotype was recorded many times. This sequence joins TRBV11-2 and TRBJ2-1, with D tentatively TRBD1 (5 bases). Per germline, CDR1 SGHAT and CDR2 FQNNGV. Trimming took 4 bases from V and 5 from J, leaving 18 bases between them. The CDR3 has 16 amino acids. The CDR3 is CASSSQSVDSNNEQFF. In DNA form, the CDR3 reads TGTGCCAGCAGCTCACAATCGGTCGACAGCAACAATGAGCAGTTCTTC.

A few counts support this clonotype. An end of the junction does not agree with germline; a read error may underlie this. V usage is TRBV4-3 and J usage is TRBJ2-2; no definite D call. Per the germline V gene, CDR1 is LGHNA and CDR2 is YSLEER. The CDR3 covers 17 residues. Here the CDR3 reads CASGHLISRSGTGELFF. DNA of the CDR3: TGCGCCAGCGGCCATCTTATCTCACGATCGGGCACCGGGGAGCTGTTTTTT.

This clonotype has more than one count but fewer than ten. The chain couples TRBV20-1 to TRBJ2-1; TRBD2 aligns across 7 bases. V was pared by 6 bases and J by 4 bases, with 15 bases of the junction left unmatched. The CDR3 runs to 16 residues. The germline V gene has CDR1 DFQATT and CDR2 SNEGSKA (reference sequence). Written as DNA, the CDR3 is TGCAGTGCACACTCCACCCGGGGGGTCAAATACAATGAGCAGTTCTTC. Residues: CSAHSTRGVKYNEQFF.

This clonotype was seen repeatedly, ten times or more. This chain uses TRBV11-2 with TRBJ2-7; unclear D gene. The V gene's germline CDR1 is SGHAT and CDR2 FQNNGV. The V end was cut by 6 bases, the J end by 2 bases, with 8 bases between. The CDR3 covers 12 residues. CDR3 in amino acids: CASSDWTYEQYF. The CDR3 region has the DNA TGTGCCAGCAGTGACTGGACCTACGAGCAGTACTTC. Full variable domain (rest looked up from reference TRBV11-2 and TRBJ2-7): EAGVAQSPRYKIIEKRQSVAFWCNPISGHATLYWYQQILGQGPKLLIQFQNNGVVDDSQLPKDRFSAERLKGVDSTLKIQPAKLEDSAVYLCASSDWTYEQYFGPGTRLTVT.

This chain links TRBV25-1 with TRBJ2-5; tentatively, D is TRBD1 or TRBD2 (6 bases each). CDR1 MGHDK and CDR2 SYGVNS come from the germline V gene. The V end was cut by 3 bases, the J end by 0 bases, with 8 bases between. The length of the CDR3 is 14 residues. The CDR3 DNA reads TGTGCCAGCAGTGAGGGGGGCCACCAAGAGACCCAGTACTTC. Translating gives CASSEGGHQETQYF.

In its sample, this clonotype was seen many times. The V and J genes are TRBV6-1 and TRBJ2-1; 12 bases map to TRBD1. This CDR3 is 16 amino acids long. Germline CDR1 is MNHNS and CDR2 is SASEGT. J was trimmed by 7 bases and V by 5 bases; bases with no gene match: 9. As DNA, the CDR3 is TGTGCCAGCAGTCCTTTGGGACAGGGGGCGATTAATGAGCAGTTCTTC. Its translation is CASSPLGQGAINEQFF.

The table lists this clonotype with many counts. The V gene is TRBV28, the J gene TRBJ1-1; D uncertain. CDR3 length equals 11 residues. Germline CDR1 MDHEN, CDR2 SYDVKM. Trimming took 1 base from V and 7 from J, leaving 4 bases between them. The CDR3 protein is CASSLFYEAFF. In DNA, the CDR3 is TGTGCCAGCAGTTTATTCTATGAAGCTTTCTTT.

This clonotype was recorded many times. The chain couples TRBV7-9 to TRBJ1-6; a possible D gene is TRBD1 (5 bases). The CDR3 has 15 amino acids. V gave up 0 bases and J gave up 8 bases, with 11 bases separating them. CDR1 is SEHNR, CDR2 FQNEAQ, per germline (reference sequence). The CDR3, as DNA: TGTGCCAGCAGCTTAGCCGCGGTGGGGGATTCACCCCTCCACTTT. Its translation is CASSLAAVGDSPLHF.

The table lists this clonotype with many counts. The V call is TRBV29-1, the J call TRBJ1-4, with TRBD1 matching 7 bases. There are 14 residues in the CDR3. J was trimmed by 4 bases and V by 6 bases; bases with no gene match: 8. Germline V gene sequence: CDR1 SQVTM, CDR2 ANQGSEA. The CDR3 coding sequence is TGCAGCGTAGCCGGGACAGCTTATAATGAAAAACTGTTTTTT. This encodes CSVAGTAYNEKLFF.

In its sample, this clonotype was seen many times. The genes are TRBV7-2 and TRBJ2-3; D is undetermined. This CDR3 spans 14 amino acids. CDR1 and CDR2 from the germline V gene are SGHTA and FQGNSA. V lost 1 base and J 3 bases, leaving 8 bases between the germline ends. The CDR3 reads CASSLGPRTDTQYF. Here the CDR3 DNA reads TGTGCCAGCAGCTTAGGACCCCGGACAGATACGCAGTATTTT.

Only a few counts were recorded for this clonotype. This chain joins TRBV19 and TRBJ1-5; D gene unclear. The germline V and J ends were trimmed by 3 bases and 5 bases, with 8 bases remaining between them. The CDR3 is 13 residues long. CDR1 is LNHDA and CDR2 is SQIVND in the germline V gene (reference sequence). CDR3 in amino acids: CASSIVRDQPQHF. The CDR3 coding sequence is TGTGCCAGTAGTATCGTGAGGGATCAGCCCCAGCATTTT.

Ten or more counts support this clonotype. The genes are TRBV28 and TRBJ2-7, with 9 bases identical to TRBD2. The CDR3 length is 16 residues. V shed 6 bases, J shed 2 bases, and the junction held 11 bases outside the gene matches. Germline CDR1 is MDHEN and CDR2 is SYDVKM. This CDR3 reads CASRSTGVAGAYEQYF. DNA for the CDR3: TGTGCCAGCAGATCCACAGGGGTAGCGGGAGCCTACGAGCAGTACTTC. The full variable domain, rest sourced from reference TRBV28 and TRBJ2-7, is DVKVTQSSRYLVKRTGEKVFLECVQDMDHENMFWYRQDPGLGLRLIYFSYDVKMKEKGDIPEGYSVSREKKERFSLILESASTNQTSMYLCASRSTGVAGAYEQYFGPGTRLTVT.

This clonotype was seen at least ten times. The rearrangement uses TRBV12-3 or TRBV12-4 and TRBJ1-6; D gene ambiguous. The CDR3 extends over 12 amino acids. Trimming removed 11 bases from V and 6 bases from J, with 11 bases in between. The CDR3 sequence: CASGGLNSPLHF. CDR3 DNA sequence: TGTGCCTCCGGAGGCCTTAATTCACCCCTCCACTTT.

This clonotype was detected ten times or more. The chain joins TRBV7-8 to TRBJ1-6, with no clear D. Germline loops: CDR1 SGHVS, CDR2 FQNEAQ. The CDR3 contains 18 residues. The V and J ends lost 5 bases and 4 bases respectively, with 21 bases between them. CDR3 protein: CASSPPKDRHRYNSPLHF. In DNA form, the CDR3 reads TGTGCCAGCAGCCCCCCCAAGGACCGCCATCGATATAATTCACCCCTCCACTTT.

This clonotype was observed many times. The rearrangement uses TRBV7-9 and TRBJ1-2; 9 nucleotides agree with TRBD1. The CDR3 is 16 amino acids. Trimming took 3 bases from V and 5 from J; bases not matched to a gene: 10. Germline V gives CDR1 SEHNR, CDR2 FQNEAQ (reference sequence). CDR3 nucleotide sequence: TGTGCCAGCAGCTTCTCAGCAACAGGGACAGGGTATGGCTACACCTTC. The encoded protein is CASSFSATGTGYGYTF.

The sample holds a few counts of this clonotype. This chain joins TRBV4-1 and TRBJ2-5, with TRBD1 identical over 7 bases. The CDR3 consists of 17 residues. V dropped 1 base and J dropped 1; count of bases not matched to a gene: 9. Germline CDR1 reads MGHRA; CDR2 reads YSYEKL. The CDR3 nucleotides read TGCGCCAGCAGCCAAGGGGTCCTTAGGGGGCCCCAAGAGACCCAGTACTTC. It is translated as CASSQGVLRGPQETQYF.

Notes on this clonotype: Given a much more abundant clone one base away, this may be a read error. V and J are TRBV10-3 and TRBJ1-6, with 7 bases aligning to TRBD1. After removal of 0 bases from V and 9 bases from J, the junction contained 8 bases not matched to a gene. In germline, CDR1 is ENHRY, CDR2 SYGVKD. The CDR3 totals 16 residues. The CDR3 DNA reads TGTGCCATCAGTGAGTCAGCAGGGGGAAATGGTTCACCCCTCCACTTT. Translated: CAISESAGGNGSPLHF.

Many counts were recorded for this clonotype. This chain connects TRBV9 to TRBJ1-6; D is ambiguous. This CDR3 spans 14 amino acids. V dropped 3 bases and J dropped 7 bases, with 11 bases sitting between them. Germline lookup yields CDR1 SGDLS and CDR2 YYNGEE. The CDR3 DNA sequence: TGTGCCAGCAGCGCCAGGACGGAGAATTCACCCCTCCACTTT. It translates to CASSARTENSPLHF.

This rearrangement joins TRBV7-2 to TRBJ2-3; 7 bases map to TRBD1. V shed 3 bases and J 6 bases; nucleotides not matched to a gene: 3. This CDR3 spans 13 amino acids. Germline CDR1 is SGHTA and CDR2 is FQGNSA. The DNA of the CDR3 is TGTGCCAGCAGCTTCGCGGACAGGGATACGCAGTATTTT. Protein product: CASSFADRDTQYF.

This clonotype came up a few times. V is TRBV4-2 and J is TRBJ1-2; D not certain. The CDR3 totals 16 residues. The V gene lost 0 bases and the J gene lost 4 bases, with 15 bases spanning the gap. Looked up from germline, CDR1 is LGHNA and CDR2 is YNFKEQ. The CDR3 DNA reads as TGTGCCAGCAGCCAAGATCAATCCTCCAGCTCCTATGGCTACACCTTC. It codes for CASSQDQSSSSYGYTF.